This TCR beta chain was identified during a study of blood T cell repertoires in COVID-19 (dated by TCRdb to the early 2020s). Describing the broader study: Samples from collaborators originated in the United States, Italy and Spain and spanned both the acute and convalescent phases of COVID-19. The repertoires were released in a freely available public database intended as a resource for research on the immune response to SARS-CoV-2. Nearly every sample came with metadata listing a de-identified subject ID, COVID-19 status, age in years and sex. Deeply sampled blood TCRbeta repertoires from subjects exposed to, actively infected with, or recovered from COVID-19 were included in the dataset. Samples were obtained from the ongoing ImmuneRACE study (first 160 participants) and from 1,254 subjects provided by 6 global collaborators. The material from the prospective study consisted of cDNA or gDNA derived from T cells, B-cell-depleted T cells, or PBMCs. Where available, HLA class I and class II types were obtained from metadata supplied by the sample provider rather than from assay-based typing.

Notes on this clone: This receptor's antigen is unknown. No base qualities exist here, and no much larger clone lies one base off it.

What the work shows at the level of the full study, not this receptor alone: Clinical and demographic metadata were provided uncurated, with the amount varying by source and participant.

TCRbeta CDR3 regions were amplified from genomic DNA by means of the immunoSEQ Assay, a bias-controlled multiplex PCR. The published analysis was carried out like this. Nucleated cell counts per sample were estimated from amplification of reference gene primers within the assay. Sequence reads were collapsed and filtered to measure the absolute abundance of every unique TCRbeta CDR3 rearrangement. For each sample, productive Simpson clonality was calculated by taking the square root of Simpson's diversity index across productive rearrangements. Not all clones reach the TCRdb copy of this immuneACCESS table, which keeps in-frame sequences only. Checked studies attribute under half of the gap to unresolved V genes and leave the rest unexplained. V, J and clone size are taken as reported in that table, and D and trimming were inferred from the DNA itself. For this sample there are 280,000 or so clones; around 90% appear just once. Of the sample, less than 2% falls within the top ten clones.

Enrolling through a virtual design, the prospective study's participants ranged in age from roughly 18 to 95 years and lived across roughly 24 United States geographic areas. In the prospective study, cohorts were assigned on the basis of participant-reported clinical history obtained from a screening survey and a study questionnaire. Each participant in the prospective study had whole blood, serum and a nasopharyngeal or oropharyngeal swab collected by mobile phlebotomists. Participants in the prospective study had the option to provide additional blood draws and questionnaires over a 2-month period. Before DNA extraction, blood samples from the prospective study were shipped at room temperature or frozen. V is reduced by 0 bases and J by 3 bases, leaving a spacing of 18 bases between them. The CDR3 holds 18 amino acids from the cysteine to the phenylalanine. Of the read, only the CDR3 DNA is kept; its 54 bases are in frame from base 1. According to the germline V gene, CDR1 reads SNHLY and CDR2 reads FYNNEI.

The specimen was PBMCs or T cells enriched from blood (not recorded which). The sequence derives from a woman under 30 with acute COVID-19. The chain is made from TRBV2 and TRBJ1-5, with the D gene not clear enough to name. At the DNA level, the sequence is TGTGCCAGCAGTGAAGCAGTCAGGAGGCCCAAGCTCAATCAGCCCCAGCATTTT. Its protein product is CASSEAVRRPKLNQPQHF.